The 17 T cell receptor beta chains presented below share a single source sample, sequenced in a study of shared clonotypes between healthy human individuals. Produced via immunoSEQ multiplex PCR; TCRdb's table is partial and in-frame only. Seen here are about 700,000 clones, 92% observed once, and the top ten hold roughly 22%. Terminally differentiated effector memory CD45RA+ cells were excluded by CCR7 positive selection of CD45RO-negative cells. Sequencing was performed on naive CD8+ T cells sorted from blood. Every receptor here comes from a man between 25 and 39 years old in good health.

This clone was detected a few times. This sequence joins TRBV27 and TRBJ1-5; D not certain. CDR3 length: 11 amino acids. Germline V gene data show CDR1 as MNHEY and CDR2 as SMNVEV (reference sequence). Between the trimmed V and J ends, which lost 10 bases and 3 bases, there was a span of 7 bases. The CDR3 nucleotides are TGTGCCACCGGGGACAATCAGCCCCAGCATTTT. Translated, it gives CATGDNQPQHF.

The chain has TRBV27 and TRBJ2-5; 13 bases are a match to TRBD2. CDR3 length equals 17 residues. Germline CDR1 MNHEY, CDR2 SMNVEV (reference sequence). V lost 0 bases, J lost 2 bases, and 3 bases stayed unmatched. The CDR3 DNA is TGTGCCAGCAGTTTATCAGGACTAGCGGGGGTACAAGAGACCCAGTACTTC. Amino acid sequence: CASSLSGLAGVQETQYF.

The chain carries TRBV6-5 and TRBJ2-2; 8 bases map to TRBD1. This CDR3 is 13 amino acids long. The germline CDR1 and CDR2 sequences are MNHEY and SVGAGI. V shed 7 bases and J 3 bases; nucleotides not matched to a gene: 1. This CDR3 reads CASKGQDTGELFF. The CDR3 nucleotides read TGTGCCAGCAAGGGACAGGACACCGGGGAGCTGTTTTTT.

This chain links TRBV11-2 with TRBJ2-7, with 10 bases aligning to TRBD1. Looked up from germline, CDR1 is SGHAT and CDR2 is FQNNGV. V gave up 6 bases and J gave up 4 bases; unmatched junction bases: 9. This CDR3 comprises 15 residues. CDR3 loop: CASSRGQGEGYEQYF. In DNA, the CDR3 is TGTGCCAGCAGTCGAGGACAGGGGGAGGGATACGAGCAGTACTTC.

Only one count was recorded for this clone. The chain links TRBV5-6 to TRBJ2-3, with 8 nucleotides matching TRBD1. V lost 4 bases, J lost 4 bases, and 11 bases stayed unmatched. This CDR3 region has 16 residues. Germline V gene lookup returns CDR1 SGHDT and CDR2 YYEEEE. The CDR3 spells CASSELGQGESDTQYF. CDR3 DNA sequence: TGTGCCAGCAGCGAACTTGGACAGGGAGAGTCAGATACGCAGTATTTT. Supplemented by reference TRBV5-6 and TRBJ2-3, the full variable domain reads DAGVTQSPTHLIKTRGQQVTLRCSPKSGHDTVSWYQQALGQGPQFIFQYYEEEERQRGNFPDRFSGHQFPNYSSELNVNALLLGDSALYLCASSELGQGESDTQYFGPGTRLTVL.

J is TRBJ2-5 and V is TRBV14, with D uncertain. Germline CDR1 SGHDN, CDR2 FVKESK. Trimming left V 4 bases short and J 5 bases short, with 11 bases between. This CDR3 region has 13 residues. The CDR3 is CASSLFIGETQYF. DNA of the CDR3: TGTGCCAGCAGCCTCTTTATTGGGGAGACCCAGTACTTC.

The genes are TRBV7-8 and TRBJ2-4, with 7 nucleotides matching TRBD1. The CDR3 extends over 16 amino acids. CDR1 and CDR2 (germline): SGHVS, FQNEAQ. Trimming took 5 bases from V and 2 from J; bases not matched to a gene: 9. CDR3 sequence reads: CASSPRQGQSKNIQYF. In nucleotides, the CDR3 is TGTGCCAGCAGCCCCAGACAGGGTCAGTCCAAAAACATTCAGTACTTC.

Concerning this clone: The same CDR3 also results from other DNA sequences found in this sample. The CDR3 sequence: CASSPGLAGYEQYF. The DNA of the CDR3 is TGCGCCAGCAGCCCCGGACTAGCGGGTTACGAGCAGTACTTC. The genes are TRBV5-1 and TRBJ2-7; the match to TRBD2 covers 11 bases. The CDR3 has 14 amino acids. CDR1 and CDR2 (germline): SGHRS, YFSETQ. The junction had 4 bases not matched to a gene; V was cut back by 4 bases and J by 4 bases.

The chain has TRBV5-4 and TRBJ2-5; 15 bases line up with TRBD2. V dropped 4 bases and J dropped 1; count of bases not matched to a gene: 5. Germline CDR1 and CDR2: SGHNT and YYREEE (reference sequence). CDR3 length: 17 amino acids. CDR3 nucleotides: TGTGCCAGCAGCAAGGGGACTAGCGGGAGGTCCCAAGAGACCCAGTACTTC. Translating gives CASSKGTSGRSQETQYF.

This chain links TRBV27 with TRBJ1-2, with TRBD1 as a possible D gene (6 bases). The CDR3 sequence is 14 residues long. Germline loops: CDR1 MNHEY, CDR2 SMNVEV (reference sequence). Trimming took off 6 bases at V and 6 bases at J, with 17 bases between the two ends. The CDR3 sequence is CASRSPGGGDGYTF. In DNA form, the CDR3 reads TGTGCCAGCAGATCTCCAGGAGGGGGGGATGGCTACACCTTC.

This clone was recorded only once. The chain links TRBV5-1 to TRBJ2-1; D tentatively fits TRBD1 or TRBD2 (5 bases each). This CDR3 spans 15 amino acids. V was pared by 2 bases and J by 4 bases, with 13 bases between. In germline, CDR1 is SGHRS, CDR2 YFSETQ. The CDR3 DNA follows: TGCGCCAGCAGCTTCGACAGCGGACGGTACAATGAGCAGTTCTTC. This translates into CASSFDSGRYNEQFF.

The genes are TRBV4-1 and TRBJ2-7, with a possible D match to TRBD1 (6 bases). Germline values: CDR1 MGHRA, CDR2 YSYEKL. The CDR3 runs to 14 residues. V was cut by 1 base and J by 5 bases, with 12 bases left in between. CDR3 region: CASSQGPGVNEQYF. The CDR3 DNA reads TGCGCCAGCAGCCAAGGTCCAGGGGTCAACGAGCAGTACTTC.

The V and J genes are TRBV29-1 and TRBJ2-1; possibly TRBD2 for D (6 bases). Trimming left V 0 bases short and J 8 bases short, with 14 bases between. Germline-derived CDR1 and CDR2 are SQVTM and ANQGSEA. This CDR3 is built from 14 residues. Here the CDR3 reads CSVEEGRETDEQFF. The CDR3 DNA is TGCAGCGTTGAAGAGGGACGGGAGACGGATGAGCAGTTCTTC.

This chain uses TRBV9 with TRBJ2-5; D may be TRBD2 (5 bases). V lost 6 bases and J lost 0, with 15 bases in between. CDR1 is SGDLS and CDR2 is YYNGEE in the germline V gene. This CDR3 spans 15 amino acids. CDR3 residues: CASTSEGGYQETQYF. In DNA, the CDR3 is TGTGCCAGCACCTCCGAGGGCGGGTACCAAGAGACCCAGTACTTC.

The V gene is TRBV7-9, the J gene TRBJ2-2; TRBD2 agrees at 9 bases. The CDR3 extends over 16 amino acids. The V gene end was trimmed by 5 bases and the J gene end by 3 bases; junction bases not matched to a gene: 7. Germline V gene data show CDR1 as SEHNR and CDR2 as FQNEAQ (reference sequence). The CDR3 sequence: CASSGSGSGDTGELFF. DNA for the CDR3: TGTGCCAGCAGCGGTAGCGGGAGCGGGGACACCGGGGAGCTGTTTTTT.

The chain is built from TRBV7-9 and TRBJ1-1; 10 bases align to TRBD1. The CDR3 has 14 amino acids. J lost 5 bases, V lost 11 bases, and 11 bases had no gene match. CDR1 SEHNR and CDR2 FQNEAQ come from the germline V gene (reference sequence). The CDR3 reads CAFGTGDPGTEAFF. The CDR3 coding sequence is TGTGCCTTCGGGACAGGGGACCCGGGAACTGAAGCTTTCTTT. The full variable domain, with the rest looked up from reference TRBV7-9 and TRBJ1-1, is DTGVSQNPRHKITKRGQNVTFRCDPISEHNRLYWYRQTLGQGPEFLTYFQNEAQLEKSRLLSDRFSAERPKGSFSTLEIQRTEQGDSAMYLCAFGTGDPGTEAFFGQGTRLTVV.

The chain couples TRBV7-9 to TRBJ1-1; D possibly corresponds to TRBD1 (6 bases). The ends were cut back, 3 bases at V and 3 bases at J, with 14 bases in the middle. The CDR3 loop spans 15 amino acids. From germline, CDR1 is SEHNR and CDR2 FQNEAQ (reference sequence). CDR3 loop: CASSFRGLGDTEAFF. In DNA, the CDR3 is TGTGCCAGCAGCTTCAGGGGACTGGGGGACACTGAAGCTTTCTTT.